This T cell receptor (beta chain) came from a study of pediatric ulcerative colitis. General study results and limits: Some T cells in rectal biopsies may come from blood, especially with overt colitis. Ulcerative colitis patients shared more blood-rectal clones than controls. A couple of patients had blood samples with substantially reduced template counts. Rectal repertoires separated controls, mild-moderate and acute severe colitis.

Clones were read by immunoSEQ multiplex PCR, and TCRdb kept only the in-frame ones, dropping some. The sample includes 30,000 or so clones, around 80% of them seen just once. Comments on this clone: Its cognate antigen is unknown.

The rectum was sampled with one to two pinch biopsies at colonoscopy. This receptor was identified in a boy younger than 18 with mild ulcerative colitis. The sequencing input was gut tissue.

CDR3 region: CAWSVFERQETQYF. The DNA of the CDR3 is TGTGCCTGGAGTGTTTTCGAGCGGCAAGAGACCCAGTACTTC. The genes are TRBV30 and TRBJ2-5, with a tentative D call TRBD2 (5 bases). The CDR3 length is 14 residues. Trimming removed 0 bases at V and 2 bases at J, with 10 bases between. CDR1 and CDR2 (germline): GTSNPN, SVGIG (reference sequence).